One and the same sample provided the 17 T cell receptor beta chains below, sequenced in a study of PD-L1 blockade in urothelial cancer. Time point denoted: pretreatment peripheral blood. Assay used: immunoSEQ multiplex PCR; TCRdb lists only in-frame clones, some missing. Here the sample spans 45,000 to 60,000 clones, 85% being singletons. The sample in question was PBMCs, obtained around atezolizumab (anti-PD-L1) treatment. These receptors originate from a man between 65 and 80 years old with urothelial cancer.

The chain links TRBV5-1 to TRBJ2-3; TRBD2 aligns across 12 bases. Germline CDR1 SGHRS, CDR2 YFSETQ. V was clipped by 5 bases and J by 3 bases; unmatched bases: 13. The CDR3 is 18 amino acids. CDR3 region: CASSPRGVLAGGTDTQYF. The DNA for the CDR3 is TGCGCCAGCAGTCCTCGCGGGGTGCTAGCGGGAGGGACAGATACGCAGTATTTT.

V usage is TRBV6-5 and J usage is TRBJ2-2; a possible D gene is TRBD2 (6 bases). This CDR3 spans 14 amino acids. Germline V gene data show CDR1 as MNHEY and CDR2 as SVGAGI. V gave up 5 bases and J gave up 4 bases, with 11 bases separating them. The DNA of the CDR3 is TGTGCCAGCAGTCTACTAGCTGCCACCGGGGAGCTGTTTTTT. Protein product: CASSLLAATGELFF.

The chain joins TRBV4-1 to TRBJ2-5; no reliable D call. The V end lost 0 bases, the J end lost 4 bases, and 18 bases lay between the germline ends. Germline lookup yields CDR1 MGHRA and CDR2 YSYEKL. CDR3 size: 17 residues. The CDR3 nucleotides read TGCGCCAGCAGCCAAGATACCAAGCGAGGTGGAAGAGAGACCCAGTACTTC. This codes for CASSQDTKRGGRETQYF.

The V gene is TRBV27, the J gene TRBJ2-5, with 7 bases identical to TRBD1. Germline CDR1 MNHEY, CDR2 SMNVEV (reference sequence). The CDR3 consists of 14 residues. Germline trimming cut 0 bases from V and 2 bases from J; bases unmatched to any gene: 0. DNA of the CDR3: TGTGCCAGCAGTTTATCACAGGGGCAAGAGACCCAGTACTTC. Translation: CASSLSQGQETQYF.

The V call is TRBV27, the J call TRBJ2-4; 9 bases match TRBD1. The V segment lost 8 bases and the J segment 7 bases; nucleotides outside the gene matches: 12. This CDR3 contains 15 residues. From germline, CDR1 is MNHEY and CDR2 SMNVEV (reference sequence). The CDR3 is CASSSFGTGMNIQYF. In nucleotides, the CDR3 is TGTGCCAGCTCTTCCTTCGGGACAGGGATGAACATTCAGTACTTC.

V and J are TRBV11-2 and TRBJ1-1; D ambiguous. V was clipped by 1 base and J by 5 bases, with 11 bases between them. The CDR3 is made up of 14 amino acids. CDR1 SGHAT and CDR2 FQNNGV come from the germline V gene. The CDR3 is CASSLGGGITEAFF. The CDR3, as DNA: TGTGCCAGCAGCTTAGGGGGAGGGATAACTGAAGCTTTCTTT.

The genes are TRBV28 and TRBJ2-7, with TRBD1 identical over 7 bases. CDR3 size: 14 residues. Trimming cost V 6 bases and J 3 bases; bases outside gene matches: 8. The germline CDR1 and CDR2 sequences are MDHEN and SYDVKM. The CDR3, as DNA: TGTGCCAGCAGATCGGCCGGGACAGTCTACGAGCAGTACTTC. It is translated as CASRSAGTVYEQYF.

The chain links TRBV30 to TRBJ2-7; D unclear. V lost 0 bases, J lost 0 bases, and 6 bases lay in between. This CDR3 has 13 residues. Germline-derived CDR1 and CDR2 are GTSNPN and SVGIG (reference sequence). CDR3 sequence: CAWSVFHSYEQYF. CDR3 in DNA: TGTGCCTGGAGTGTGTTTCACTCCTACGAGCAGTACTTC.

V and J are TRBV5-1 and TRBJ2-2; 7 nucleotides match TRBD2. V was pared by 3 bases and J by 2 bases, with 19 bases of the junction left unmatched. CDR3 length equals 20 residues. Germline assignment: CDR1 SGHRS and CDR2 YFSETQ. The CDR3 DNA sequence: TGCGCCAGCAGCTCAGCCGGGACTACGATTTTGGGCTCCAACACCGGGGAGCTGTTTTTT. Its protein product is CASSSAGTTILGSNTGELFF.

The rearrangement links TRBV27 to TRBJ1-2, with D perhaps matching TRBD1 (5 bases). CDR3 size: 14 residues. Germline CDR1 MNHEY, CDR2 SMNVEV (reference sequence). V lost 3 bases and J 3 bases, leaving 11 bases between the germline ends. CDR3 residues: CASSFGPGDYGYTF. CDR3 bases: TGTGCCAGCAGTTTTGGTCCGGGGGACTATGGCTACACCTTC.

The chain uses TRBV18 and TRBJ2-7, with D maybe TRBD1 (5 bases). Trimming cost V 0 bases and J 5 bases, with 11 bases left between them. CDR1 KGHSH and CDR2 LQKENI come from the germline V gene. This CDR3 is 14 amino acids long. The CDR3 is CASSPPGPANEQYF. The CDR3 DNA is TGTGCCAGCTCACCACCGGGGCCCGCCAACGAGCAGTACTTC.

The chain joins TRBV6-5 to TRBJ2-5, with TRBD1 as a possible D gene (7 bases). V was cut by 0 bases and J by 6 bases, with 14 bases left in between. Germline CDR1 reads MNHEY; CDR2 reads SVGAGI. The CDR3 consists of 15 residues. The CDR3 is CASSYSWRGRKTQYF. In DNA, the CDR3 is TGTGCCAGCAGTTACTCATGGAGGGGGCGAAAGACCCAGTACTTC.

The chain combines TRBV7-8 with TRBJ1-5; no reliable D call. CDR3 length equals 15 residues. V was clipped by 2 bases and J by 0 bases, with 8 bases between them. CDR1 and CDR2 (germline): SGHVS, FQNEAQ. The CDR3 loop reads CASSLTDYSNQPQHF. In nucleotides, the CDR3 is TGTGCCAGCAGCTTAACAGACTATAGCAATCAGCCCCAGCATTTT.

The DNA of the CDR3 is TGCGCCAGCGGTGGTTCGGGGGACTTCTACAATGAGCAGTTCTTC. This translates into CASGGSGDFYNEQFF. The V gene is TRBV10-2, the J gene TRBJ2-1; maybe TRBD2 (6 bases). Germline V gene lookup returns CDR1 WSHSY and CDR2 SAAADI. Trimming shortened V by 8 bases and J by 3 bases, and 17 bases separated the two germline ends. The CDR3 contains 15 residues.

This chain links TRBV7-9 with TRBJ2-4; D perhaps matches TRBD2 (5 bases). The CDR3 length is 15 residues. Germline V lookup: CDR1 SEHNR, CDR2 FQNEAQ (reference sequence). The V gene lost 5 bases and the J gene lost 0 bases, with 11 bases spanning the gap. The CDR3 region is CASSPRRGAKNIQYF. The CDR3 nucleotides read TGTGCCAGCAGCCCCCGCCGGGGAGCCAAAAACATTCAGTACTTC.

This chain joins TRBV7-6 and TRBJ2-5; a possible D gene is TRBD2 (5 bases). The CDR3 loop spans 11 amino acids. Deletions cut 5 bases from V and 7 bases from J, with 8 bases between. Germline-derived CDR1 and CDR2 are SGHVS and FNYEAQ. The CDR3 sequence is CASSLSGTQYF. In nucleotides, the CDR3 is TGTGCCAGCAGCCTAAGCGGGACCCAGTACTTC.

The chain is built from TRBV6-5 and TRBJ2-7; D might be TRBD2 (5 bases). This CDR3 spans 12 amino acids. Germline V gene lookup returns CDR1 MNHEY and CDR2 SVGAGI. Trimming stripped 6 bases from V and 5 bases from J, with 11 bases between. CDR3 protein: CASRADWDEQYF. The CDR3, as DNA: TGTGCCAGCAGGGCGGACTGGGACGAGCAGTACTTC.